This T cell receptor beta chain was sequenced in a study of T cells after yellow fever vaccination. The authors made TCR cDNA by 5'RACE template switching, adding a universal primer site and UMIs. TCRdb ran MiXCR on the 5' RACE reads and lists one entry per CDR3 protein. The profile covers about 50,000 distinct CDR3 sequences, with 7.4% appearing a single time and roughly 27% taken by the ten largest. This clonotype was detected ten times or more. Its antigen is unknown. The study, taken as a whole, reports: In FACS-sorted repertoires, abundant clonotypes from the bulk population could appear as contaminants.

The CDR3 has 12 residues. Looked up from germline, CDR1 is MNHEY and CDR2 is SVGEGT. Deletions cut 4 bases from V and 3 bases from J, with 7 bases between. This chain connects TRBV6-2 or TRBV6-3 to TRBJ2-7; no clear D gene. This sequence was found in a man younger than 35 who received the YFV17D yellow fever vaccine. This specimen consisted of CD8+ T cells sorted from PBMCs, obtained roughly 14 days after the first yellow fever vaccination. This CDR3 reads CASSLGDYEQYF. The CDR3 DNA is TGTGCCAGCAGTTTGGGTGACTACGAGCAGTACTTC.